This record concerns one T cell receptor beta chain sequence. No antigen is known for it. This sample was included in a study of a mutant IDH1 vaccine in newly diagnosed glioma. Study-wide findings and caveats: Top peripheral T cell clonotype shifts appeared unrelated to pseudoprogression.

Repertoires were generated with immunoSEQ multiplex PCR, while TCRdb's copy carries only in-frame clones and drops some. There are about 34,000 clones in the sample; about three quarters occur only once, and roughly 8.9% lies in the top ten. Time point: baseline, week 1 (first vaccination visit). The treatment is: pre-vaccination baseline after standard-of-care therapy. Germline V gene lookup returns CDR1 LGHNA and CDR2 YSLEER. V was trimmed by 0 bases and J by 0 bases, leaving 5 bases between them. The CDR3 is made up of 14 amino acids. The receptor was isolated from a middle-aged man with glioma. Some clones in this sample may be carry-over from other donors' samples. The chain combines TRBV4-3 with TRBJ1-2, with D unresolved. This material consisted of peripheral blood mononuclear cells (PBMCs), taken from a glioma patient treated with radiotherapy, temozolomide or both. CDR3 coding DNA: TGCGCCAGCAGCCAAGAACGGGCTAACTATGGCTACACCTTC. It encodes CASSQERANYGYTF.